The clone carrying this TCR beta chain was detected only a few times. Its antigen is not known. This record comes from a study of T cells in Graves' hyperthyroidism and ophthalmopathy. Points from the study as a whole: Most thyroid-expanded clonotypes above 0.001 were also found in blood.

CDR1 is SGDLS, CDR2 YYNGEE, per germline. V was pared by 4 bases and J by 0 bases, with 13 bases between. There are 15 residues in the CDR3. The investigators amplified TCR beta CDR3 regions from RNA transcripts. In the first-round RT-PCR of the TCR CDR3, the HTBI primer set was used. One entry per CDR3 protein, called by TCRdb with MiXCR from the multiplex PCR reads. Of approximately 870,000 distinct CDR3 sequences in the sample, over 35% were seen once. The sequence derives from a man aged 18 to 30 with Graves' hyperthyroidism. The chain couples TRBV9 to TRBJ1-1; D is perhaps TRBD1 (5 bases). The sequencing sample was made of blood. The CDR3 reads CASSLVGGLNTEAFF. CDR3 sequence (DNA): TGTGCCAGCAGCTTAGTTGGGGGGTTGAACACTGAAGCTTTCTTT.